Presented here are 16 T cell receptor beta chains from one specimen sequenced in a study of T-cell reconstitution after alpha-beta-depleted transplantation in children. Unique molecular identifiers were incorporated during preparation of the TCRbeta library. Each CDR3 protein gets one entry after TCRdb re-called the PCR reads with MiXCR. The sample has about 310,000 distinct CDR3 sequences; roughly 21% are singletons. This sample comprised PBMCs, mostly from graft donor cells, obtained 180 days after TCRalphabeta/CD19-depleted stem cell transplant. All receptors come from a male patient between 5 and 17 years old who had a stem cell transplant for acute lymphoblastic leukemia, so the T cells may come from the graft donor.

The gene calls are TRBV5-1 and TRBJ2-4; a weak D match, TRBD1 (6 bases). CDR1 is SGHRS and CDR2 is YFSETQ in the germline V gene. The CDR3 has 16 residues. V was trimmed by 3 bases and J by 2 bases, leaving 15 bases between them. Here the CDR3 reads CASSSDPQGPKNIQYF. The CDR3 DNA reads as TGCGCCAGCAGCTCAGACCCACAGGGACCCAAAAACATTCAGTACTTC.

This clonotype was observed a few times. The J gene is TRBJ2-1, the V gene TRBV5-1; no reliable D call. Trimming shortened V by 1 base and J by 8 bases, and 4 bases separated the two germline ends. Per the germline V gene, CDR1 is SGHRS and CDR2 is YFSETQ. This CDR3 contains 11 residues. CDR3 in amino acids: CASSLSHEQFF. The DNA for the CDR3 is TGCGCCAGCAGCTTGAGTCATGAGCAGTTCTTC.

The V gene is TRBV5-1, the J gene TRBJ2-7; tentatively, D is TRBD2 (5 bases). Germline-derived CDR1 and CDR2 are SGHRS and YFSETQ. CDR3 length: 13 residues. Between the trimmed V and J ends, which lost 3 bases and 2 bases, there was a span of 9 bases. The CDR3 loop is CASSSLGAYEQYF. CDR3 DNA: TGCGCCAGCAGCTCGTTGGGAGCCTACGAGCAGTACTTC.

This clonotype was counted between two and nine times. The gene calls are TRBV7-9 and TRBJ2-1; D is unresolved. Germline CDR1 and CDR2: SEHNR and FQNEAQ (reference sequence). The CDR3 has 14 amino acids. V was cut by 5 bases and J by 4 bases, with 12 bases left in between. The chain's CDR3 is CASSPRTGYNEQFF. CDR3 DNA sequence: TGTGCCAGCAGCCCCAGGACCGGTTACAATGAGCAGTTCTTC.

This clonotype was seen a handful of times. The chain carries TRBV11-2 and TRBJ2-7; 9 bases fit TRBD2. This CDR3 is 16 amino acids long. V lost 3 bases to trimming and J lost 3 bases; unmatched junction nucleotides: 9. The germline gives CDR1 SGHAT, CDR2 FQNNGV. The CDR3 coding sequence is TGTGCCAGCAGCTTCCTTCCAGTAGCGGGAGACTACGAGCAGTACTTC. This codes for CASSFLPVAGDYEQYF. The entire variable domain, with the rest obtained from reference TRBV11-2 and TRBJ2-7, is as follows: EAGVAQSPRYKIIEKRQSVAFWCNPISGHATLYWYQQILGQGPKLLIQFQNNGVVDDSQLPKDRFSAERLKGVDSTLKIQPAKLEDSAVYLCASSFLPVAGDYEQYFGPGTRLTVT.

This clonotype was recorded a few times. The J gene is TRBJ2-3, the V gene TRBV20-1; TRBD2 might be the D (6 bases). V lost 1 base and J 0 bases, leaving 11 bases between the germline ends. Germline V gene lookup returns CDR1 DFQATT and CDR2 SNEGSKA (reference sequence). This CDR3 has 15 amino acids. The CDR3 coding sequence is TGCAGTGCTAGAGCCGCTAGCGTTAGCACAGATACGCAGTATTTT. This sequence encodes CSARAASVSTDTQYF.

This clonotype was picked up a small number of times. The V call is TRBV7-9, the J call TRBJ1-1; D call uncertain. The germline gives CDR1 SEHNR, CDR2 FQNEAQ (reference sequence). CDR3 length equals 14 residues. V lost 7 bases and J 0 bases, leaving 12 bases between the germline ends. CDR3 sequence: CASNWSPMNTEAFF. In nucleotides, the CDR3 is TGTGCCAGCAACTGGAGCCCAATGAACACTGAAGCTTTCTTT.

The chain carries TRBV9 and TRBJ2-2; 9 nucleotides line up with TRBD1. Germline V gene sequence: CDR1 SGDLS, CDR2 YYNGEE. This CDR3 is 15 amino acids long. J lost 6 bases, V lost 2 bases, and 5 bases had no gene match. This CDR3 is CASSVGQGWAGELFF. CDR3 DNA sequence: TGTGCCAGCAGCGTCGGACAGGGGTGGGCCGGGGAGCTGTTTTTT.

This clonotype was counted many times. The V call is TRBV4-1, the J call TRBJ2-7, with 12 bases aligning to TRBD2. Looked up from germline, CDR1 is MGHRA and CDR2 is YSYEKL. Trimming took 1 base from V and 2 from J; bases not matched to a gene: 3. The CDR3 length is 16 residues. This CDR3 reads CASSQALAGGTYEQYF. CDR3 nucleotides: TGCGCCAGCAGCCAAGCGCTAGCGGGAGGGACCTACGAGCAGTACTTC.

The CDR3 DNA is TGTGCCAGCAGCTTAGTAGCGGGAGAATTCTACGAGCAGTACTTC. Protein sequence: CASSLVAGEFYEQYF. J is TRBJ2-7 and V is TRBV7-2; 9 positions match TRBD2. The CDR3 covers 15 residues. Per the germline V gene, CDR1 is SGHTA and CDR2 is FQGNSA. J gave up 3 bases and V 1 base, and 4 bases lay outside the gene matches.

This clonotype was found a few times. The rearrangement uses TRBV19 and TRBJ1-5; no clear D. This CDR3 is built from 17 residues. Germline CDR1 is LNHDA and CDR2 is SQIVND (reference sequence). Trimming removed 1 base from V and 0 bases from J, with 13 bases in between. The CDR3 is CASSIGRRVYSNQPQHF. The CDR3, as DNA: TGTGCCAGTAGTATAGGTCGAAGGGTTTATAGCAATCAGCCCCAGCATTTT.

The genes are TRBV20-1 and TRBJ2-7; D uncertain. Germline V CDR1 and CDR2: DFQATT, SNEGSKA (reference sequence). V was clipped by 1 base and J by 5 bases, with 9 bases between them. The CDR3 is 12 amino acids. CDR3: CSARGYRHEQYF. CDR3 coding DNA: TGCAGTGCTAGAGGGTACCGCCACGAGCAGTACTTC.

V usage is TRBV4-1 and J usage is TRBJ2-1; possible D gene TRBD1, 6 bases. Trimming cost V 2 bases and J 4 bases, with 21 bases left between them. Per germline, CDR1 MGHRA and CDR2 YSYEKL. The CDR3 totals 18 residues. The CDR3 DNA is TGCGCCAGCAGCCAATCAGATCAATTCCGGGACACTTACAATGAGCAGTTCTTC. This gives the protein CASSQSDQFRDTYNEQFF.

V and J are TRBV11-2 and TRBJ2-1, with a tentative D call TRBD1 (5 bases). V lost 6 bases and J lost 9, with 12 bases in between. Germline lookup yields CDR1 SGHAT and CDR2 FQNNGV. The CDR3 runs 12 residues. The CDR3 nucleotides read TGTGCCAGCAGTTACGATAGGGGTGAGCAGTTCTTC. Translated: CASSYDRGEQFF. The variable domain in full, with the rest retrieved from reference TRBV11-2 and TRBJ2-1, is EAGVAQSPRYKIIEKRQSVAFWCNPISGHATLYWYQQILGQGPKLLIQFQNNGVVDDSQLPKDRFSAERLKGVDSTLKIQPAKLEDSAVYLCASSYDRGEQFFGPGTRLTVL.

The CDR3 reads CASGLGGQREQYF. CDR3 DNA: TGTGCTAGTGGTTTGGGGGGACAGCGGGAGCAGTACTTC. The V call is TRBV12-5, the J call TRBJ2-7; 7 bases fit TRBD1. The V gene's germline CDR1 is LGHNT and CDR2 FRNRAP. With 1 base clipped from V and 7 bases from J, the junction kept 4 bases outside the gene matches. This CDR3 has 13 residues.

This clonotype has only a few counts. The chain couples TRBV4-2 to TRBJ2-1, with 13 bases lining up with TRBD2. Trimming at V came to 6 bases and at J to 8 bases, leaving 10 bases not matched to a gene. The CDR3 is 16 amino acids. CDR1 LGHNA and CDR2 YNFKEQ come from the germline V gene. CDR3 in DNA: TGTGCCAGCAGGAAAACCGGGACTAGCGGGACTTATGAGCAGTTCTTC. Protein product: CASRKTGTSGTYEQFF.